Below, 10 T cell receptor beta chains from the same sample are listed, as sequenced in a study of identical twins' blood T cells. MiXCR was run by TCRdb on the 5' RACE reads, yielding one entry per CDR3 protein. The sample lists hundreds of thousands of distinct CDR3 sequences, 28% occurring once. Sequencing used PBMCs. The receptors were sampled from a woman between 18 and 50 years old in good health.

This clonotype was counted a few times. The chain employs TRBV2 and TRBJ2-1, with TRBD2 matching 12 bases. CDR3 length equals 14 residues. The ends lost 5 bases at V and 8 bases at J; junction bases unmatched: 4. The germline CDR1 and CDR2 sequences are SNHLY and FYNNEI. DNA of the CDR3: TGTGCCAGCAGTCTAGCGGGGGGGCTTTATGAGCAGTTCTTC. Residues: CASSLAGGLYEQFF.

This clonotype was detected only a few times. The genes are TRBV15 and TRBJ2-2; maybe TRBD1 (5 bases). The CDR3 consists of 14 residues. Germline V gene sequence: CDR1 LNHNV, CDR2 YYDKDF (reference sequence). Between the trimmed V and J ends, which lost 2 bases and 4 bases, there was a span of 8 bases. Here the CDR3 reads CATSRRQRTGELFF. Written as DNA, the CDR3 is TGTGCCACCAGCAGAAGACAGCGCACCGGGGAGCTGTTTTTT.

This chain uses TRBV12-3 or TRBV12-4 with TRBJ2-6; 8 bases are shared with TRBD2. This CDR3 region has 11 residues. The trim removed 5 bases at V and 14 bases at J, leaving 2 bases unmatched. The CDR3 DNA follows: TGTGCCAGCAGTGCGGGGGGTTTCCTGACTTTC. This codes for CASSAGGFLTF.

The chain carries TRBV29-1 and TRBJ2-5; no firm D call. Between the trimmed V and J ends, which lost 8 bases and 5 bases, there was a span of 18 bases. This CDR3 spans 13 amino acids. CDR1 is SQVTM and CDR2 is ANQGSEA in the germline V gene. The CDR3 is CSTINFMGETQYF. The CDR3 DNA reads TGCAGCACCATTAATTTCATGGGGGAGACCCAGTACTTC.

The chain recombines TRBV5-1 with TRBJ1-1, with 8 bases identical to TRBD1. After removal of 5 bases from V and 1 base from J, the junction contained 7 bases not matched to a gene. Per germline, CDR1 SGHRS and CDR2 YFSETQ. The CDR3 contains 15 residues. In DNA, the CDR3 is TGCGCCAGCAGGGCGACAGGGGTTCAGAACACTGAAGCTTTCTTT. Its translation is CASRATGVQNTEAFF.

The rearrangement uses TRBV19 and TRBJ2-3, with TRBD2 as a possible D gene (5 bases). Germline-derived CDR1 and CDR2 are LNHDA and SQIVND (reference sequence). CDR3 length equals 12 residues. V dropped 1 base and J dropped 6 bases, with 5 bases sitting between them. CDR3 sequence: CASSIGRDTQYF. DNA for the CDR3: TGTGCCAGTAGTATAGGGAGGGATACGCAGTATTTT. The whole variable domain, remainder taken from reference TRBV19 and TRBJ2-3, is DGGITQSPKYLFRKEGQNVTLSCEQNLNHDAMYWYRQDPGQGLRLIYYSQIVNDFQKGDIAEGYSVSREKKESFPLTVTSAQKNPTAFYLCASSIGRDTQYFGPGTRLTVL.

In this sample, this clonotype turned up a few times. This rearrangement joins TRBV6-5 to TRBJ1-2; tentatively, D is TRBD1 (6 bases). V lost 6 bases and J lost 0, with 17 bases in between. The CDR3 consists of 16 residues. Germline V gene data show CDR1 as MNHEY and CDR2 as SVGAGI. The CDR3 region has the DNA TGTGCCAGCAGGACAGGCCGACACACTACTAACTATGGCTACACCTTC. Amino acids: CASRTGRHTTNYGYTF.

The chain combines TRBV19 with TRBJ2-7; the D is unclear. The germline gives CDR1 LNHDA, CDR2 SQIVND (reference sequence). There are 16 residues in the CDR3. With 3 bases removed from V and 1 base from J, the gap between germline ends came to 16 bases. The CDR3 here is CASSIGAAALSYEQYF. Written as DNA, the CDR3 is TGTGCCAGTAGTATCGGTGCGGCAGCTCTATCCTACGAGCAGTACTTC.

The sample holds a few counts of this clonotype. This CDR3 reads CASSDHTTGRAKNIQYF. DNA for the CDR3: TGTGCCAGCAGCGACCACACCACAGGGAGGGCCAAAAACATTCAGTACTTC. The chain carries TRBV6-2 or TRBV6-3 and TRBJ2-4; either TRBD1 or TRBD2 may fit D (6 bases each). The V end was cut by 6 bases, the J end by 1 base, with 19 bases between. Germline CDR1 is MNHEY and CDR2 is SVGEGT. The CDR3 sequence is 17 residues long.

This clonotype has only one observation. CDR3 sequence: CASSFNDPARTNEKLFF. In DNA, the CDR3 is TGCGCCAGCAGCTTCAACGACCCTGCCCGGACTAATGAAAAACTGTTTTTT. The rearrangement uses TRBV5-1 and TRBJ1-4; D not resolved. CDR1 is SGHRS and CDR2 is YFSETQ in the germline V gene. CDR3 length equals 17 residues. The germline V and J ends were trimmed by 2 bases and 2 bases, with 16 bases remaining between them. Filled out from reference TRBV5-1 and TRBJ1-4, the complete variable domain reads KAGVTQTPRYLIKTRGQQVTLSCSPISGHRSVSWYQQTPGQGLQFLFEYFSETQRNKGNFPGRFSGRQFSNSRSEMNVSTLELGDSALYLCASSFNDPARTNEKLFFGSGTQLSVL.